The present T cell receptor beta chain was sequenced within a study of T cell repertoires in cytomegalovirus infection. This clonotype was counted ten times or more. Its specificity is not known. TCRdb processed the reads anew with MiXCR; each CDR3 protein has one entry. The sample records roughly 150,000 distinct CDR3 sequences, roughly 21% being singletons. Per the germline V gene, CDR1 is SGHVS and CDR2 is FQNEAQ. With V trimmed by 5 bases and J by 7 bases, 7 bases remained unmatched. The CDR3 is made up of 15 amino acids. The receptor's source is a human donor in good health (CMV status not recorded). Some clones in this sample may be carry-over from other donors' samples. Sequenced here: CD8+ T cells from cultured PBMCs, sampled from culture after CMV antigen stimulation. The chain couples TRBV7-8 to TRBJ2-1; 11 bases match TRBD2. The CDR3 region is CASSAGLADLNEQFF. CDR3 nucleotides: TGTGCCAGCAGCGCGGGACTAGCGGATTTAAATGAGCAGTTCTTC.